This T cell receptor beta chain came from a study of blood T cell repertoires in COVID-19. Study information: Acute-phase and convalescent COVID-19 samples originated in the United States, Italy and Spain.

As originally analysed: From reference gene primer amplification, estimates of nucleated cell counts were derived. Libraries were prepared by immunoSEQ multiplex PCR; TCRdb keeps only in-frame clonotypes and omits some of them. V, J and clone size reflect that table, while D and trimming were determined from the DNA. This sample carries hundreds of thousands of clones, less than 85% of them seen once, and the ten largest clones take over 15%. This CDR3 has 15 residues. The germline CDR1 and CDR2 sequences are SGHRS and YFSETQ. V shed 4 bases, J shed 4 bases, and the junction held 8 bases outside the gene matches.

The TCR was taken from a middle-aged man who had recovered from COVID-19. The sequencing sample was made of PBMCs or T cells enriched from blood (not recorded which). This chain joins TRBV5-1 and TRBJ2-7, with 10 nucleotides matching TRBD1. The CDR3 bases are TGCGCCAGCAGCCTGGGACAGGGGAACAGGTACGAGCAGTACTTC. Its translation: CASSLGQGNRYEQYF.